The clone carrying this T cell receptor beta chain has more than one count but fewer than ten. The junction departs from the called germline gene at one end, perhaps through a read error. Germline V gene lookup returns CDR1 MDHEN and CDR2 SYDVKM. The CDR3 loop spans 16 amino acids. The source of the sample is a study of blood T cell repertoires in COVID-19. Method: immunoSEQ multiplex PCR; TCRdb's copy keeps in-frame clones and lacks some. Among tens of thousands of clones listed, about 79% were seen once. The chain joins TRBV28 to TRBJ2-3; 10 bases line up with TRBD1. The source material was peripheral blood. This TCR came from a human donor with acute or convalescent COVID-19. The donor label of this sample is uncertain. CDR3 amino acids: CASSTPGQGGTGTQYF. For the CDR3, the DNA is TGTGCCAGCAGCACGCCCGGACAGGGGGGGACAGGTACGCAGTATTTT. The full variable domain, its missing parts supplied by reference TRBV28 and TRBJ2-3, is DVKVTQSSRYLVKRTGEKVFLECVQDMDHENMFWYRQDPGLGLRLIYFSYDVKMKEKGDIPEGYSVSREKKERFSLILESASTNQTSMYLCASSTPGQGGTGTQYFGPGTRLTVL.